The 14 T cell receptor beta chains given below trace back to one sample, sequenced in a study of OX40 agonist ivuxolimab in advanced cancers. Generated by immunoSEQ multiplex PCR, the TCRdb table keeps only in-frame clones and is missing some. This table holds under 200,000 clones, around 94% found once. The sequencing used CD4+ or CD8+ T cells sorted from blood, collected in a trial of the OX40 agonist ivuxolimab. The receptors stem from an adult with an advanced solid tumor such as melanoma, head and neck, liver or kidney cancer.

V and J are TRBV6-6 and TRBJ2-7, with D possibly being TRBD2 (6 bases). The CDR3 runs to 15 residues. Trimming stripped 9 bases from V and 5 bases from J, with 23 bases between. CDR1 MNHNY and CDR2 SVGAGI come from the germline V gene (reference sequence). CDR3 residues: CASGEVGLRDNEQYF. CDR3 nucleotide sequence: TGTGCCAGTGGGGAGGTAGGCCTTAGAGACAACGAGCAGTACTTC.

The CDR3 spells CASSQSVRRSSYNEQFF. CDR3 nucleotide sequence: TGCGCCAGCAGTCAATCTGTCCGGAGAAGCTCCTACAATGAGCAGTTCTTC. The chain uses TRBV23-1 and TRBJ2-1, with no clear D. TRBV23-1 is recorded as an ORF, its role being uncertain. V was pared by 0 bases and J by 0 bases, with 12 bases between. The CDR3 is 17 amino acids.

The chain recombines TRBV5-1 with TRBJ1-1; D unresolved. Germline CDR1 and CDR2: SGHRS and YFSETQ. This CDR3 has 14 amino acids. Trimming removed 2 bases from V and 5 bases from J, with 13 bases in between. CDR3 sequence: CASSFDTPRTEAFF. As DNA, the CDR3 is TGCGCCAGCAGCTTCGACACACCGCGTACTGAAGCTTTCTTT. The complete variable domain, with remaining parts taken from reference TRBV5-1 and TRBJ1-1, reads KAGVTQTPRYLIKTRGQQVTLSCSPISGHRSVSWYQQTPGQGLQFLFEYFSETQRNKGNFPGRFSGRQFSNSRSEMNVSTLELGDSALYLCASSFDTPRTEAFFGQGTRLTVV.

The chain's CDR3 is CASSVGTSGGRSTDTQYF. CDR3 nucleotide sequence: TGTGCCAGCAGCGTCGGGACTAGCGGGGGTCGTAGCACAGATACGCAGTATTTT. The chain joins TRBV14 to TRBJ2-3, with 14 bases lining up with TRBD2. CDR3 length: 18 amino acids. The germline V gene encodes CDR1 SGHDN and CDR2 FVKESK. The V segment lost 5 bases and the J segment 0 bases; nucleotides outside the gene matches: 7.

This rearrangement joins TRBV7-3 to TRBJ2-4; D is perhaps TRBD2 (6 bases). CDR3 length: 15 amino acids. V lost 5 bases and J lost 0, with 11 bases in between. The germline V gene encodes CDR1 SGHTA and CDR2 FQGTGA. CDR3 nucleotides: TGTGCCAGCAGCCGCGGGCGGGAAGCCAAAAACATTCAGTACTTC. It specifies CASSRGREAKNIQYF.

The chain carries TRBV14 and TRBJ1-5, with TRBD1 as a possible D gene (6 bases). Germline assignment: CDR1 SGHDN and CDR2 FVKESK. Trimming removed 4 bases from V and 1 base from J, with 20 bases in between. The CDR3 is 18 residues long. The CDR3, as DNA: TGTGCCAGCAGCCGGCACAGGGTATGGGTCGGAAGCAATCAGCCCCAGCATTTT. As protein: CASSRHRVWVGSNQPQHF.

The rearrangement joins TRBV7-3 to TRBJ2-7, with D tentatively TRBD1 or TRBD2 (5 bases each). Germline V gene lookup returns CDR1 SGHTA and CDR2 FQGTGA. The germline V and J ends were trimmed by 0 bases and 2 bases, with 11 bases remaining between them. The CDR3 has 15 residues. CDR3 loop: CASSLTNGDAYEQYF. The CDR3 bases are TGTGCCAGCAGCTTAACAAACGGGGACGCCTACGAGCAGTACTTC.

The V gene is TRBV6-5, the J gene TRBJ2-7; a weak D match, TRBD2 (5 bases). CDR1 is MNHEY, CDR2 SVGAGI, per germline. The CDR3 is made up of 13 amino acids. V dropped 8 bases and J dropped 5 bases, with 16 bases sitting between them. The chain's CDR3 is CASRRDTLNEQYF. The CDR3 DNA is TGTGCCAGCCGACGGGATACCCTGAACGAGCAGTACTTC.

This chain joins TRBV25-1 and TRBJ2-1; no clear D gene. The CDR3 loop spans 11 amino acids. CDR1 is MGHDK and CDR2 is SYGVNS in the germline V gene. Trimming took 4 bases from V and 6 from J, leaving 4 bases between them. The CDR3 spells CASSVGNEQFF. The CDR3 nucleotides read TGTGCCAGCAGTGTGGGCAATGAGCAGTTCTTC.

The rearrangement uses TRBV7-9 and TRBJ2-3; no firm D call. The CDR3 is 14 residues long. V was trimmed by 1 base and J by 0 bases, leaving 5 bases between them. Germline-derived CDR1 and CDR2 are SEHNR and FQNEAQ (reference sequence). The DNA of the CDR3 is TGTGCCAGCAGCTTAGGGGCTAGCACAGATACGCAGTATTTT. This sequence encodes CASSLGASTDTQYF.

The V gene is TRBV5-1, the J gene TRBJ2-5, with a weak D call TRBD2 (7 bases). Germline CDR1 reads SGHRS; CDR2 reads YFSETQ. V lost 4 bases and J lost 5, with 15 bases in between. The CDR3 has 14 residues. CDR3 sequence reads: CASSPGGRGETQYF. The CDR3 bases are TGCGCCAGCAGCCCTGGAGGGAGGGGGGAGACCCAGTACTTC.

The chain combines TRBV30 with TRBJ2-1, with a possible D match to TRBD2 (6 bases). V was cut by 0 bases and J by 4 bases, with 7 bases left in between. This CDR3 is 13 amino acids long. The germline gives CDR1 GTSNPN, CDR2 SVGIG (reference sequence). This CDR3 is CAWSVGTYNEQFF. CDR3 nucleotides: TGTGCCTGGAGTGTAGGGACTTACAATGAGCAGTTCTTC.

The chain combines TRBV27 with TRBJ2-1; 9 bases line up with TRBD2. The CDR3 is made up of 15 amino acids. The germline CDR1 and CDR2 sequences are MNHEY and SMNVEV (reference sequence). J lost 10 bases, V lost 0 bases, and 7 bases had no gene match. Here the CDR3 DNA reads TGTGCCAGCAGTTTATCGATGCGGGGGGGCCGGGAGCAGTTCTTC. It codes for CASSLSMRGGREQFF.

This rearrangement joins TRBV11-3 to TRBJ2-1; D possibly uses TRBD1 or TRBD2 (6 bases each). Germline CDR1 is SGHNT and CDR2 is YENEEA. The V end was cut by 5 bases, the J end by 7 bases, with 15 bases between. This CDR3 is 14 amino acids long. CDR3 residues: CASSRGTGRNEQFF. The DNA for the CDR3 is TGTGCCAGCAGCCGGGGCACAGGGAGGAATGAGCAGTTCTTC.